This T cell receptor beta chain was captured in a study of blood T cell repertoires in COVID-19. Study in general: T cells, B-cell-depleted T cells, or PBMCs supplied cDNA or gDNA.

Source study methods: Scientists estimated how many nucleated cells there were by amplifying reference gene primers. Only in-frame clones appear in the TCRdb table, and some are missing; sequencing was by immunoSEQ multiplex PCR. The DNA was the basis for D and trimming; V, J and clone size are from that table. Among 160,000 or so clones listed, approximately 90% were seen once. Input material: peripheral blood. The receptor was isolated from a woman aged 70-85 years with acute or convalescent COVID-19.

CDR3 amino acids: CASSSRSLRTDTQYF. The DNA of the CDR3 is TGTGCCAGCTCCTCGAGAAGTTTGCGGACAGATACGCAGTATTTT. The gene calls are TRBV18 and TRBJ2-3; D is unresolved. Per the germline V gene, CDR1 is KGHSH and CDR2 is LQKENI. V gave up 6 bases and J gave up 3 bases, with 16 bases separating them. This CDR3 is built from 15 residues.